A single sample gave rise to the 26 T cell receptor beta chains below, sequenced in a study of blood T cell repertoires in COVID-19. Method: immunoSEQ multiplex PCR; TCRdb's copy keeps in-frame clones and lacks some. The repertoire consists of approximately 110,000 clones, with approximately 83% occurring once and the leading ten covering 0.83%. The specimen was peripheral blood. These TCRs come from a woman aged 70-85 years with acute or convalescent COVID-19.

The CDR3, as DNA: TGTGCCAGCAGTTTAAGACCAGGGCGGGACAGGGATTTCTTCAGCAGCCTTAACTATGGCTACACCTTC. Translating it yields CASSLRPGRDRDFFSSLNYGYTF. The V gene is TRBV27, the J gene TRBJ1-2; 9 bases fit TRBD1. Trimming cost V 2 bases and J 1 base; bases outside gene matches: 26. The length of the CDR3 is 23 residues. Germline lookup yields CDR1 MNHEY and CDR2 SMNVEV (reference sequence).

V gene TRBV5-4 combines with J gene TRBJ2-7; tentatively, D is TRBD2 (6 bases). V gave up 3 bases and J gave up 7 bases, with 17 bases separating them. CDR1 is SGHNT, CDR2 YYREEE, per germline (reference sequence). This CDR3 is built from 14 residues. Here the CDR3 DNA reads TGTGCCAGCAGCTGGGGGGATTCCATGAGGGAGCAGTACTTC. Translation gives CASSWGDSMREQYF.

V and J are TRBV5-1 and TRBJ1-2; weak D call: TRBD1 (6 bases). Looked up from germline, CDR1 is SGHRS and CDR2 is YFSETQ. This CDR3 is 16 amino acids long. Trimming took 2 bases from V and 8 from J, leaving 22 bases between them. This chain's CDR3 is CASSLGGEQGLQGYTF. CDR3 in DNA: TGCGCCAGCAGCTTAGGTGGGGAGCAGGGGCTTCAAGGCTACACCTTC.

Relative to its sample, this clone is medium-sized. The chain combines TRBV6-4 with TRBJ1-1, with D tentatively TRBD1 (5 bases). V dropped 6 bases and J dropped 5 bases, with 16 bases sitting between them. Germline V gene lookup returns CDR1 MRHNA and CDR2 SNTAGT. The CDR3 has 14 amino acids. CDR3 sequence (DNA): TGTGCCAGCAGCCCCTCGGGGGAGGGTACTGAAGCTTTCTTT. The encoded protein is CASSPSGEGTEAFF.

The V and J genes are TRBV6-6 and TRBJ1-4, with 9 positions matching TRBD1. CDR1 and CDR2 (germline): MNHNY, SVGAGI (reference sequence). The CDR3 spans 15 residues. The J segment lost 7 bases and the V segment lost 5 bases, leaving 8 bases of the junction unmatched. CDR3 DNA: TGTGCCAGCAGTCCCTCCGGGACAGGGTTTGAAAAACTGTTTTTT. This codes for CASSPSGTGFEKLFF.

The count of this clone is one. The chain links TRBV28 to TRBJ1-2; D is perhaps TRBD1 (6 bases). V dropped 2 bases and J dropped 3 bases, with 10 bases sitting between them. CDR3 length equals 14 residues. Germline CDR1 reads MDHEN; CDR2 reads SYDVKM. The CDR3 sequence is CASSLGKGDYGYTF. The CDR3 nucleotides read TGTGCCAGCAGTTTAGGAAAGGGGGACTATGGCTACACCTTC.

As DNA, the CDR3 is TGCAGCGTTGTACGGGAGGACAATGAGCAGTTCTTC. It encodes CSVVREDNEQFF. The V and J genes are TRBV29-1 and TRBJ2-1, with 7 bases that match TRBD2. CDR1 SQVTM and CDR2 ANQGSEA come from the germline V gene. V lost 4 bases, J lost 5 bases, and 2 bases stayed unmatched. The CDR3 contains 12 residues.

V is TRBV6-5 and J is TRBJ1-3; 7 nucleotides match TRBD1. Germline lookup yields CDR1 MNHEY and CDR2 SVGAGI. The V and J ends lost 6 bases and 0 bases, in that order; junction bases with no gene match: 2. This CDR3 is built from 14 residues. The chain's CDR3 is CASRQGFSGNTIYF. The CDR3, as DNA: TGTGCCAGCAGACAGGGGTTCTCTGGAAACACCATATATTTT.

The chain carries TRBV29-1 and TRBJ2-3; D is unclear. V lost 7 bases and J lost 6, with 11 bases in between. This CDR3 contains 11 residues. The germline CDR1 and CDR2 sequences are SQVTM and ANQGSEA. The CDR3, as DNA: TGCAGCGCGGAAGCATGGGATACGCAGTATTTT. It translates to CSAEAWDTQYF.

The CDR3: CSGLQGASTEAFF. For the CDR3, the DNA is TGCAGCGGGTTACAGGGGGCTAGCACTGAAGCTTTCTTT. The rearrangement joins TRBV29-1 to TRBJ1-1, with 9 bases fitting TRBD1. V was pared by 7 bases and J by 4 bases, with 7 bases of the junction left unmatched. This CDR3 spans 13 amino acids. CDR1 is SQVTM and CDR2 is ANQGSEA in the germline V gene. Supplemented by reference TRBV29-1 and TRBJ1-1, the full variable domain reads SAVISQKPSRDICQRGTSLTIQCQVDSQVTMMFWYRQQPGQSLTLIATANQGSEATYESGFVIDKFPISRPNLTFSTLTVSNMSPEDSSIYLCSGLQGASTEAFFGQGTRLTVV.

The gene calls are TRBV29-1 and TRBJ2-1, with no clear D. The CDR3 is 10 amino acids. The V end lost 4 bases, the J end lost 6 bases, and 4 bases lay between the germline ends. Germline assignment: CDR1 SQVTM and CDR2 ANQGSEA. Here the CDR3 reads CSVAVNEQFF. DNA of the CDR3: TGCAGCGTTGCAGTCAATGAGCAGTTCTTC.

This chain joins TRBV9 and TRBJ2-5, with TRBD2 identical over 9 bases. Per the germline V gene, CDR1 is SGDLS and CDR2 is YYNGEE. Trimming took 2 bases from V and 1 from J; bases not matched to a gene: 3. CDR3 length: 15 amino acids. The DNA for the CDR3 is TGTGCCAGCAGCGTGGTAGCGGGGGCCCAAGAGACCCAGTACTTC. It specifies CASSVVAGAQETQYF.

The CDR3 protein is CASSLVQRGGYTF. DNA of the CDR3: TGTGCCAGCAGCTTGGTACAGCGGGGCGGCTACACCTTC. The rearrangement joins TRBV5-4 to TRBJ1-2, with a weak D call TRBD1 (5 bases). Germline CDR1 reads SGHNT; CDR2 reads YYREEE (reference sequence). This CDR3 contains 13 residues. V was trimmed by 0 bases and J by 8 bases, leaving 11 bases between them.

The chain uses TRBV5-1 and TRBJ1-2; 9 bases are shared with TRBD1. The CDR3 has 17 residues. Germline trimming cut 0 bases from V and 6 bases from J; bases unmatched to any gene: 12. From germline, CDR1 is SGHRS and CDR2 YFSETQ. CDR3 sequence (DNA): TGCGCCAGCAGCTTGGATAGCCCGGGACAGGGTGAGGATGGCTACACCTTC. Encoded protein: CASSLDSPGQGEDGYTF.

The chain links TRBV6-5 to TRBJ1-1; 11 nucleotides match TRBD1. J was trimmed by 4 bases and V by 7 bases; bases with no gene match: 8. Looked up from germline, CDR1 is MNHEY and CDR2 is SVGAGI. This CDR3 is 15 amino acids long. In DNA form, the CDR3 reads TGTGCCAGCACTTTTGGACAGGGGGCCCCCACTGAAGCTTTCTTT. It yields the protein CASTFGQGAPTEAFF.

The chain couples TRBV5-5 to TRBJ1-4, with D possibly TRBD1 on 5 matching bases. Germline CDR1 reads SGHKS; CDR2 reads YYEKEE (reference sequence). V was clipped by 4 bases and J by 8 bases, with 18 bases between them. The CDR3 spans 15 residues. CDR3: CASSPSGGIREKLFF. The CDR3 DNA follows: TGTGCCAGCAGCCCCTCCGGGGGGATTAGGGAAAAACTGTTTTTT.

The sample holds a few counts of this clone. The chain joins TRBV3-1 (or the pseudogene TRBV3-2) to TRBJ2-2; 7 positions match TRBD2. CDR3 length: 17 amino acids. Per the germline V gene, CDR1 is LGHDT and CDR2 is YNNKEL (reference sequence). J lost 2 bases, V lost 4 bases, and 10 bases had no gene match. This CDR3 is CASSRPLGTTNTGELFF. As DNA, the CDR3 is TGTGCCAGCAGCCGACCCCTCGGGACTACAAACACCGGGGAGCTGTTTTTT.

The CDR3 is CASSQQVGIYGYTF. DNA for the CDR3: TGTGCCAGCAGCCAGCAGGTCGGAATCTATGGCTACACCTTC. The chain recombines TRBV3-1 (or the pseudogene TRBV3-2) with TRBJ1-2; D gene unclear. V was shortened by 3 bases and J by 4 bases, with 12 bases between the two germline ends. Germline V lookup: CDR1 LGHDT, CDR2 YNNKEL (reference sequence). The CDR3 is 14 amino acids.

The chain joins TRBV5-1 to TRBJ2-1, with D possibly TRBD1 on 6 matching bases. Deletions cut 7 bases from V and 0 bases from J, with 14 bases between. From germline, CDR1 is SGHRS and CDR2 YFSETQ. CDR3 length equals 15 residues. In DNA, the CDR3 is TGCGCCAGCGGGAGCACAGGGAGCTCCTACAATGAGCAGTTCTTC. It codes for CASGSTGSSYNEQFF.

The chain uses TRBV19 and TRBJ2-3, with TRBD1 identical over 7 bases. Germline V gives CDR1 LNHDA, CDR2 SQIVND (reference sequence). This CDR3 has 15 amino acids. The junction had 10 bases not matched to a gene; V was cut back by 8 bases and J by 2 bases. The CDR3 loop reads CASGTGTDSTDTQYF. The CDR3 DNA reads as TGTGCCAGTGGAACCGGGACAGACTCCACAGATACGCAGTATTTT. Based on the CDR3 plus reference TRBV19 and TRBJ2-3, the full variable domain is DGGITQSPKYLFRKEGQNVTLSCEQNLNHDAMYWYRQDPGQGLRLIYYSQIVNDFQKGDIAEGYSVSREKKESFPLTVTSAQKNPTAFYLCASGTGTDSTDTQYFGPGTRLTVL.

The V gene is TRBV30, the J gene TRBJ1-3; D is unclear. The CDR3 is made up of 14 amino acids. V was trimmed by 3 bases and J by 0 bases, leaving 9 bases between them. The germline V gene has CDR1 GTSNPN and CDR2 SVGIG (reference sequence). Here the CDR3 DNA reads TGTGCCTGGAGCCTCCTCAGCTCTGGAAACACCATATATTTT. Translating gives CAWSLLSSGNTIYF.

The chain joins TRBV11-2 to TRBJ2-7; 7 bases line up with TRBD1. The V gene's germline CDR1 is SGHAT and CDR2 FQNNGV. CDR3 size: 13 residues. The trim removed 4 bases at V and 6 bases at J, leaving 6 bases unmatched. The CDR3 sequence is CASSSSDRPEQYF. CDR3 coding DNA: TGTGCCAGCAGCTCCTCGGACAGGCCCGAGCAGTACTTC.

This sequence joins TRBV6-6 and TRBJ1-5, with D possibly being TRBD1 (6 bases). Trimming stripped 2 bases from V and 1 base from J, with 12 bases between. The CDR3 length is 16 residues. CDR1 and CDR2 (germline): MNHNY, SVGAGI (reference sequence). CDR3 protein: CASSYHQGRSNQPQHF. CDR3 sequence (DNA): TGTGCCAGCAGTTACCACCAGGGGCGAAGCAATCAGCCCCAGCATTTT.

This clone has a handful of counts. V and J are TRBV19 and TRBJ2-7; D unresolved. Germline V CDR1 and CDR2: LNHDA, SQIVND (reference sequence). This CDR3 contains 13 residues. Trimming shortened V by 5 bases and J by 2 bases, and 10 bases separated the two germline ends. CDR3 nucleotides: TGTGCCAGTAGTTTACAGTCGACCTACGAGCAGTACTTC. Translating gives CASSLQSTYEQYF. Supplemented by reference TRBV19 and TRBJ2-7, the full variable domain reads DGGITQSPKYLFRKEGQNVTLSCEQNLNHDAMYWYRQDPGQGLRLIYYSQIVNDFQKGDIAEGYSVSREKKESFPLTVTSAQKNPTAFYLCASSLQSTYEQYFGPGTRLTVT.

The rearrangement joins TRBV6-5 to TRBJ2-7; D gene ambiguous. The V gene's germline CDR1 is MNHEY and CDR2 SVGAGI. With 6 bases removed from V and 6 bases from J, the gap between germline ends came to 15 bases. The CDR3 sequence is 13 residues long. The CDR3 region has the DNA TGTGCCAGCAGCTCAACCCGTTCTACCGAGCAGTACTTC. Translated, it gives CASSSTRSTEQYF.

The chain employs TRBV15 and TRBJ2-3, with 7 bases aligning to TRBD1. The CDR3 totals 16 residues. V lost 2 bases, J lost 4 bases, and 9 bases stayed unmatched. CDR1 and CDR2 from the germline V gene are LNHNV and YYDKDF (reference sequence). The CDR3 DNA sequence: TGTGCCACCAGCAGAAGCCGACAGGGATCCGCAGATACGCAGTATTTT. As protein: CATSRSRQGSADTQYF.